Detailed here is one T cell receptor beta chain. The same CDR3 also results from other DNA sequences found in this sample. As originally analysed: By means of reference gene primer amplification, nucleated cell counts were estimated. Only in-frame clones appear in the TCRdb table, and some are missing; sequencing was by immunoSEQ multiplex PCR. V and J calls and clone size are given by that table; D and trimming were obtained from the DNA. The sample lists 50,000 to 65,000 clones; approximately 80% were seen once. The sample is drawn from a study of blood T cell repertoires in COVID-19. Study summary: Acute and convalescent COVID-19 specimens originated in the United States, Italy and Spain. T cells, B-cell-depleted T cells, or PBMCs provided the cDNA or gDNA that served as material.

There are 13 residues in the CDR3. J gave up 4 bases and V 5 bases, and 2 bases lay outside the gene matches. V gene TRBV12-3 or TRBV12-4 combines with J gene TRBJ1-1; 9 positions agree with TRBD1. The sequence came from a woman between 50 and 59 years old with active or convalescent COVID-19. Source material: peripheral blood. The CDR3 protein is CASSLQGATEAFF. The DNA of the CDR3 is TGTGCCAGCAGTCTACAGGGGGCCACTGAAGCTTTCTTT.